This TCR beta chain was sequenced during a study of cytomegalovirus exposure and HLA in healthy donors. Study at large: In a previous analysis, around 110 million unique TCR beta sequences were found from 150 million to 200 million T cells. Study conclusions and caveats: Earlier analysis yielded a pattern in which most TCR beta V segments were productive about 90% or about 30% of the time. Reported findings show TCR beta sequences accurately forecast HLA-A and HLA-B alleles in most subjects.

Trimming shortened V by 5 bases and J by 8 bases, and 13 bases separated the two germline ends. CDR1 KGHSH and CDR2 LQKENI come from the germline V gene. This CDR3 has 13 amino acids. This clone was seen just once. Its specificity is unknown. 60 Vbeta and 13 Jbeta primers were used in PCR. The data were produced by immunoSEQ multiplex PCR, yet TCRdb's version contains in-frame clones alone and is incomplete. The repertoire has about 160,000 clones, roughly 88% of them found once; the top ten carry about 6.8%. This sequence originates from a man between 45 and 60 years old in good health and CMV-seropositive. Sequenced material: PBMCs. V gene TRBV18 combines with J gene TRBJ2-1; no clear D gene. CDR3 nucleotide sequence: TGTGCCAGCTCAACTGGTATAGTCGATGAGCAGTTCTTC. Protein sequence: CASSTGIVDEQFF.